The 2 T cell receptor beta chains below were found in one sample sequenced in a study of blood T cells in healthy people across ages. Combining a sample-barcoded 5' primer with a J-beta primer mix, a second PCR ran for roughly 7 to 11 cycles. TCRdb re-derived calls from the 5' RACE reads in MiXCR, one entry per CDR3 protein. The data show about 640,000 distinct CDR3 sequences, roughly 31% seen once. The sample was blood. The receptors derive from a woman aged 80 or older in good health.

As to this clonotype: A single base separates this from a much larger clone, so it may be a read error. The chain joins TRBV29-1 to TRBJ2-3, with D unclear. This CDR3 spans 14 amino acids. Trimming cost V 0 bases and J 4 bases, with 11 bases left between them. Looked up from germline, CDR1 is SQVTM and CDR2 is ANQGSEA. The CDR3 DNA is TGCAGCGTTGAAGATCCCGGTGAGGCAGATACGCAGTATTTT. It is translated as CSVEDPGEADTQYF.

This clonotype was seen a few times. V gene TRBV28 combines with J gene TRBJ1-2, with 12 bases identical to TRBD1. The CDR3 extends over 14 amino acids. V was clipped by 5 bases and J by 11 bases; unmatched bases: 9. Germline V gives CDR1 MDHEN, CDR2 SYDVKM. CDR3 sequence reads: CASSRLGTGGGYTF. CDR3 bases: TGTGCCAGCAGTCGTCTCGGGACAGGGGGCGGTTACACCTTC.